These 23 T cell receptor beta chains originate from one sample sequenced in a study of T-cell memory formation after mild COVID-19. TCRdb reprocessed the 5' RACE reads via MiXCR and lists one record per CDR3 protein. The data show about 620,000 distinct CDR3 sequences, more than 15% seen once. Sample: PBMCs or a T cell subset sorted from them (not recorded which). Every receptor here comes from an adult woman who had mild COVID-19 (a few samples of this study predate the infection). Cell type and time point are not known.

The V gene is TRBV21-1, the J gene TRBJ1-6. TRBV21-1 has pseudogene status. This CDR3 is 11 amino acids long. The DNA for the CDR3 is TGTGCCAGCGATAGTAATTCACCCCTCCACTTT. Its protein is CASDSNSPLHF.

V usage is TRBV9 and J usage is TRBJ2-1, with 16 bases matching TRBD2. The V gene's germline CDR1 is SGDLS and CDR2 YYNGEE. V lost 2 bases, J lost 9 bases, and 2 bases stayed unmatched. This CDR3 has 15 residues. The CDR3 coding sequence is TGTGCCAGCAGCGTCGGGACTAGCGGGAGGGGTGAGCAGTTCTTC. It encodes CASSVGTSGRGEQFF.

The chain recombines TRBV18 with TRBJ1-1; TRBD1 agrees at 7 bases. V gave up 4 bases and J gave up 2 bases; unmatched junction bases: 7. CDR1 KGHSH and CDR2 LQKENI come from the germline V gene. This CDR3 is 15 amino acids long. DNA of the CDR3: TGTGCCAGCTCACAACGACAGGGTAGCAACACTGAAGCTTTCTTT. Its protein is CASSQRQGSNTEAFF.

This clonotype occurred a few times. CDR3 in DNA: TGTGCCAGCAGCTCCCCCCACTACCAAAGGGGCTACACCTTC. Protein product: CASSSPHYQRGYTF. This sequence joins TRBV5-5 and TRBJ1-2, with D hard to call. Germline values: CDR1 SGHKS, CDR2 YYEKEE (reference sequence). CDR3 length: 14 amino acids. Trimming left V 3 bases short and J 8 bases short, with 17 bases between.

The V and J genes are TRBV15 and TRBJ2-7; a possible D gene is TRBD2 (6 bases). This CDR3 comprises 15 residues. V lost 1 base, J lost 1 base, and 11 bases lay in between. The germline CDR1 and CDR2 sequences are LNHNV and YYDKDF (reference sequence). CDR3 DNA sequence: TGTGCCACCAGCAGAGTCCCGGGGACTTCCTACGAGCAGTACTTC. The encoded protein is CATSRVPGTSYEQYF.

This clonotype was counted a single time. The CDR3 DNA reads as TGTGCCAGCTCCGGGGCAAGGCACAGAGGCACAGATACGCAGTATTTT. It yields the protein CASSGARHRGTDTQYF. The rearrangement links TRBV25-1 to TRBJ2-3; D is tentatively TRBD1 or TRBD2 (5 bases each). Trimming stripped 8 bases from V and 1 base from J, with 19 bases between. The germline V gene has CDR1 MGHDK and CDR2 SYGVNS. The CDR3 covers 16 residues.

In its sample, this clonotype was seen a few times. CDR3 sequence: CASSLRPGNTDTQYF. The CDR3 coding sequence is TGCGCCAGCAGCCTTCGACCAGGGAACACAGATACGCAGTATTTT. This sequence joins TRBV5-1 and TRBJ2-3, with D maybe TRBD1 (5 bases). V gave up 4 bases and J gave up 2 bases, with 14 bases separating them. Germline V gene sequence: CDR1 SGHRS, CDR2 YFSETQ. CDR3 length equals 15 residues.

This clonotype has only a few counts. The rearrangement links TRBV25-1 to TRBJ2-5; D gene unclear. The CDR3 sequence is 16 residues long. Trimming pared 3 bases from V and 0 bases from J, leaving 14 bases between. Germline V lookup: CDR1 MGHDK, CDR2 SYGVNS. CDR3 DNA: TGTGCCAGCAGTGAGGGGTGGACCGCGTACCAAGAGACCCAGTACTTC. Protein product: CASSEGWTAYQETQYF.

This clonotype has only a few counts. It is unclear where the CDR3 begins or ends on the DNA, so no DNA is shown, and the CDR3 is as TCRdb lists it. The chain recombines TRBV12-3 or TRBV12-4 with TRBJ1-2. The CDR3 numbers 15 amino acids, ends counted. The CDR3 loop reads CASSFGPGASYGYTF.

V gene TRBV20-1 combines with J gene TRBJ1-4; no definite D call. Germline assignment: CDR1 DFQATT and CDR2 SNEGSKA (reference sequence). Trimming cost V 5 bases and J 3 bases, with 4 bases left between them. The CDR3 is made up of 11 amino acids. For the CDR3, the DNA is TGCAGTGCTCGGGCTAATGAAAAACTGTTTTTT. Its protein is CSARANEKLFF.

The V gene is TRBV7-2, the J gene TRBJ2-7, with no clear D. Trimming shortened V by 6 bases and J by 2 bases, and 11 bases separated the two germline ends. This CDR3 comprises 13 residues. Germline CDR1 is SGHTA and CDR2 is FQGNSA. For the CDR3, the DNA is TGTGCCAGCAGATCGTTGGGCCCCTACGAGCAGTACTTC. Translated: CASRSLGPYEQYF.

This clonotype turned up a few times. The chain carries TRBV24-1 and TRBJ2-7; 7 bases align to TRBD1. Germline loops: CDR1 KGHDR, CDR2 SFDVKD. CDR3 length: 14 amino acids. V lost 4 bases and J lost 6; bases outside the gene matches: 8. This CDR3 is CATSDSGTEGEQYF. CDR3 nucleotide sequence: TGTGCCACCAGTGACTCCGGGACAGAAGGCGAGCAGTACTTC.

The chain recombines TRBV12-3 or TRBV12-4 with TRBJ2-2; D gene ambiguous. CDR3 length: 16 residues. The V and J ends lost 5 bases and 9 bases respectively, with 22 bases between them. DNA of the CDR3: TGTGCCAGCAGTCCCGGAAGTCGAGGCCTTGTCCGGGAGCTGTTTTTT. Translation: CASSPGSRGLVRELFF.

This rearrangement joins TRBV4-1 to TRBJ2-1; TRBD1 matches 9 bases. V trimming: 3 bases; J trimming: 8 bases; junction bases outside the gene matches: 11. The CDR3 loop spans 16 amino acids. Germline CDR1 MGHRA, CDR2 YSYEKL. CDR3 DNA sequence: TGCGCCAGCAGCCACCCACCGGGACAGGGTCTCTATGAGCAGTTCTTC. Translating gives CASSHPPGQGLYEQFF.

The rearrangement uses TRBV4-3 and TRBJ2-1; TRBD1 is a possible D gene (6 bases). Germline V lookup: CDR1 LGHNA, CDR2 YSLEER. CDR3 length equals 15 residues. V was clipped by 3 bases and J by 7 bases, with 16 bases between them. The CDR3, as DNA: TGCGCCAGCAGCCACCGAGGGGGTAGTTGGAATGAGCAGTTCTTC. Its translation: CASSHRGGSWNEQFF.

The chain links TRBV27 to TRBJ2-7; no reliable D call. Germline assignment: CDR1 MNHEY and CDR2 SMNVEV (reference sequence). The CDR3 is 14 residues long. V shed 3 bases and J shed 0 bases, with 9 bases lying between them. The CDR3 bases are TGTGCCAGCAGTTTGTCGATTCCCTCCTACGAGCAGTACTTC. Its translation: CASSLSIPSYEQYF.

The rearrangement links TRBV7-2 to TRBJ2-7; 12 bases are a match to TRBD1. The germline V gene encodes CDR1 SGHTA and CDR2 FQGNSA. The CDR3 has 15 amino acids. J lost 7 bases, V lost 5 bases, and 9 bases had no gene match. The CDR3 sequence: CASSPRGQGAQEQYF. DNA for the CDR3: TGTGCCAGCAGCCCCCGGGGACAGGGGGCGCAGGAGCAGTACTTC. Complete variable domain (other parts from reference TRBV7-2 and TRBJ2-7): GAGVSQSPSNKVTEKGKDVELRCDPISGHTALYWYRQSLGQGLEFLIYFQGNSAPDKSGLPSDRFSAERTGGSVSTLTIQRTQQEDSAVYLCASSPRGQGAQEQYFGPGTRLTVT.

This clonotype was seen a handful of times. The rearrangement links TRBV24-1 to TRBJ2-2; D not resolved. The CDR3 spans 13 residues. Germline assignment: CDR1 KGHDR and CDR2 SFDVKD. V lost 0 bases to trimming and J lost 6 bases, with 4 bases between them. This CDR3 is CATSDLRSGELFF. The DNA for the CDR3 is TGTGCCACCAGTGATTTGCGCTCCGGGGAGCTGTTTTTT.

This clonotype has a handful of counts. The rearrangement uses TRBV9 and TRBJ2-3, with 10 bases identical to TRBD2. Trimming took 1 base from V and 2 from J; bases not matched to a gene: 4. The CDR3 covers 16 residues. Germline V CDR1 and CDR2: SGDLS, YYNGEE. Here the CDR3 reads CASSVLAGVPTDTQYF. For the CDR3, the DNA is TGTGCCAGCAGCGTACTAGCGGGAGTACCCACAGATACGCAGTATTTT.

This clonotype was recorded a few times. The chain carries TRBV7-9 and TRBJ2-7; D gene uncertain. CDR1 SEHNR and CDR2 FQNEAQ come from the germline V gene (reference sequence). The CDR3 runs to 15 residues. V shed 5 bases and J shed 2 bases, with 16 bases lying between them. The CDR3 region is CASSPPDLRAYEQYF. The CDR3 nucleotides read TGTGCCAGCAGCCCACCGGACCTACGAGCCTACGAGCAGTACTTC.

CDR3 region: CASSYSGWAGELFF. In DNA form, the CDR3 reads TGTGCCAGCAGTTACTCGGGATGGGCCGGGGAGCTGTTTTTT. The chain employs TRBV6-5 and TRBJ2-2, with no clear D. The germline V and J ends were trimmed by 0 bases and 6 bases, with 8 bases remaining between them. The CDR3 is made up of 14 amino acids. The V gene's germline CDR1 is MNHEY and CDR2 SVGAGI.

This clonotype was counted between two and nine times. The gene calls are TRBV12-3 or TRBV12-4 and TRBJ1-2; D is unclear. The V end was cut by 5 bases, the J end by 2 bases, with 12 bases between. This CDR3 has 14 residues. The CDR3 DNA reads TGTGCCAGCAGTGGTAAAACGGGGAACTATGGCTACACCTTC. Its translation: CASSGKTGNYGYTF.

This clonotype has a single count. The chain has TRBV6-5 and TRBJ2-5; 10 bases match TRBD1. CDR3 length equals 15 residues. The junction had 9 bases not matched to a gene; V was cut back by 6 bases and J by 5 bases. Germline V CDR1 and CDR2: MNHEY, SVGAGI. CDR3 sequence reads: CASSYDRGPRETQYF. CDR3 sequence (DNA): TGTGCCAGCAGCTACGACAGGGGGCCTCGGGAGACCCAGTACTTC.